Detailed here is one T cell receptor (beta chain). J gave up 4 bases and V 4 bases, and 7 bases lay outside the gene matches. The CDR3 sequence is 15 residues long. Germline V CDR1 and CDR2: MNHEY, SVGAGI. The data originate from a study of blood T cell repertoires in COVID-19. Overall study context: The analysed material was cDNA or gDNA that came from T cells, B-cell-depleted T cells, or PBMCs.

Authors' processing steps: The assay estimated nucleated cells by amplifying reference gene primers. Assay used: immunoSEQ multiplex PCR; TCRdb lists only in-frame clones, some missing. That table supplies the V and J calls and clone size; D and trimming were determined from the DNA. Among around 230,000 clones listed, roughly four fifths were seen once. V usage is TRBV6-5 and J usage is TRBJ2-5; the match to TRBD1 covers 9 bases. The receptor comes from a woman older than 75 with acute or convalescent COVID-19. The sample comprised peripheral blood. The CDR3 is CASSFRDRVVETQYF. DNA of the CDR3: TGTGCCAGCAGTTTTAGGGACAGGGTCGTAGAGACCCAGTACTTC.